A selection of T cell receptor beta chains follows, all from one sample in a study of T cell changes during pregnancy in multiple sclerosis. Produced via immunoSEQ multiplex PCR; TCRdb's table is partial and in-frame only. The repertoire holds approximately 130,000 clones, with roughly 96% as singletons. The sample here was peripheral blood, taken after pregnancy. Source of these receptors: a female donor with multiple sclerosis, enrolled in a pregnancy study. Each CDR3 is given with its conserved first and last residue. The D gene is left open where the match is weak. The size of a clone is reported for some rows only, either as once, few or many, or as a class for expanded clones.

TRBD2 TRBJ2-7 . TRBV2 CASNTPGLASYEQYF TGTGCCAGCAACACACCGGGACTAGCCTCCTACGAGCAGTACTTC
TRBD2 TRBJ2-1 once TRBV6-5 CASSLGLAANEQFF TGTGCCAGCAGTCTGGGACTAGCGGCGAATGAGCAGTTCTTC
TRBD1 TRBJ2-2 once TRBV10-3 CAIRQGASNTGELFF TGTGCCATCAGACAGGGGGCATCGAACACCGGGGAGCTGTTTTTT
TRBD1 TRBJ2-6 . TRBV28 CASLRQGGSGANVLTF TGTGCCAGCCTCAGACAGGGTGGATCTGGGGCCAACGTCCTGACTTTC
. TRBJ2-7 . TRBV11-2 CASSLVDSSYEQYF TGTGCCAGCAGCTTAGTGGACAGCTCCTACGAGCAGTACTTC
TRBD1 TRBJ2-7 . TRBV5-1 CASSPTGVEQYF TGCGCCAGCAGCCCTACAGGGGTTGAGCAGTACTTC
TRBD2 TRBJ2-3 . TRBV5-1 CASSLGAGVDTQYF TGCGCCAGCAGCTTGGGGGCGGGAGTAGATACGCAGTATTTT
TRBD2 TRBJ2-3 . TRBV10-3 CAIGTGGPSDTQYF TGTGCCATCGGGACGGGAGGGCCTTCGGATACGCAGTATTTT
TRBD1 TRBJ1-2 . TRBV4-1 CASSQDRDRGNNYGYTF TGCGCCAGCAGCCAAGATAGGGACAGGGGAAATAACTATGGCTACACCTTC
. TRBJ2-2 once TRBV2 CASSGLLTGELFF TGTGCCAGCAGTGGTCTTCTAACCGGGGAGCTGTTTTTT
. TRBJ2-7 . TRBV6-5 CASSALVEVGNEQYF TGTGCCAGCAGCGCCCTGGTGGAGGTTGGAAACGAGCAGTACTTC
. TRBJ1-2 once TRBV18 CASSPLPGAGYGYTF TGTGCCAGCTCACCACTCCCTGGGGCTGGCTATGGCTACACCTTC
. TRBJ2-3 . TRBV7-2 CASSLVGLNWLYF TGTGCCAGCAGCTTAGTGGGACTCAACTGGCTGTATTTT
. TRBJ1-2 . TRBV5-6 CASSFRQHYGYTF TGTGCCAGCAGCTTCAGACAGCACTATGGCTACACCTTC
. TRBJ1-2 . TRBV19 CASSLAGNYGYTF TGTGCCAGTAGTTTGGCAGGGAACTATGGCTACACCTTC
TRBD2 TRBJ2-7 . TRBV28 CASGGTSGYSYEQYF TGTGCCAGCGGGGGGACTAGCGGCTACTCCTACGAGCAGTACTTC
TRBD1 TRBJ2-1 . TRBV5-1 CASSFKWTGEQFF TGCGCCAGCAGCTTCAAATGGACAGGTGAGCAGTTCTTC
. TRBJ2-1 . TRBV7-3 CASSELSGSNNEQFF TGTGCCAGCAGCGAATTGAGCGGAAGTAACAATGAGCAGTTCTTC
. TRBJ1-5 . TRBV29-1 CSVLFKGSNQPQHF TGCAGCGTTCTTTTTAAGGGGAGCAATCAGCCCCAGCATTTT
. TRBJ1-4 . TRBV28 CASSFLGGKLFF TGTGCCAGCAGTTTCCTCGGGGGAAAACTGTTTTTT
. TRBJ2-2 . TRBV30 CAWSEMGGTGELFF TGTGCCTGGAGTGAAATGGGCGGGACCGGGGAGCTGTTTTTT
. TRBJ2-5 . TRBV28 CASAVTEGETQYF TGTGCCAGCGCCGTGACCGAGGGAGAGACCCAGTACTTC
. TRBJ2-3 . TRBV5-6 CASSSGADTQYF TGTGCCAGCAGCTCGGGGGCAGATACGCAGTATTTT
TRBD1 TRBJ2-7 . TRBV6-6 CASSAGTASYEQYF TGTGCCAGCAGTGCCGGGACAGCCTCCTACGAGCAGTACTTC
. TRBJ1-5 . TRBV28 CASSLWEGQGGNQPQHF TGTGCCAGCAGTTTATGGGAGGGGCAGGGAGGCAATCAGCCCCAGCATTTT
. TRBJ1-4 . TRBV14 CASSQDPPRDNEKLFF TGTGCCAGCAGCCAAGACCCCCCCAGGGATAATGAAAAACTGTTTTTT
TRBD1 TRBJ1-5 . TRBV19 CASSITGGGNQPQHF TGTGCCAGTAGTATTACAGGGGGAGGCAATCAGCCCCAGCATTTT
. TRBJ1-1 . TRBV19 CASTNIWGRKNTEAFF TGTGCCAGTACCAATATCTGGGGGCGGAAGAACACTGAAGCTTTCTTT
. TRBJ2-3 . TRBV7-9 CASSSPPGYF TGTGCCAGCAGCTCCCCCCCGGGGTATTTT
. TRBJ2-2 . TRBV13 CASSSILAANTGELFF TGTGCCAGCAGCTCGATACTAGCAGCGAACACCGGGGAGCTGTTTTTT
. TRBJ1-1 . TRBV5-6 CASSLGDTTEAFF TGTGCCAGCAGCTTGGGGGACACAACTGAAGCTTTCTTT
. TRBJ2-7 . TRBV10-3 CAISESAYEQYF TGTGCCATCAGTGAGTCCGCCTACGAGCAGTACTTC
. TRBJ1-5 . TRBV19 CASSFVGGGNQPQHF TGTGCCAGTAGTTTTGTGGGCGGGGGGAATCAGCCCCAGCATTTT
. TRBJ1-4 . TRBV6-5 CASSYRESGKLFF TGTGCCAGCAGTTACAGAGAATCAGGAAAACTGTTTTTT
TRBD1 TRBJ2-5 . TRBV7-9 CASTRGRETQYF TGTGCCAGCACCAGGGGGCGGGAGACCCAGTACTTC
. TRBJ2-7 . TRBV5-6 CASSHAGFSSSYEQYF TGTGCCAGCAGCCATGCGGGATTTTCCTCCTCCTACGAGCAGTACTTC
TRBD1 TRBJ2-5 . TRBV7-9 CASSLQGAGTQYF TGTGCCAGCAGCTTACAGGGGGCAGGGACCCAGTACTTC
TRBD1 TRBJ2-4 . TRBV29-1 CSVTGTGENIQYF TGCAGCGTAACCGGGACAGGGGAAAACATTCAGTACTTC
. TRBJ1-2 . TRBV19 CASSMNRVYGYTF TGTGCCAGTAGTATGAACAGGGTATATGGCTACACCTTC
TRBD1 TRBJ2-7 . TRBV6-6 CASSYGTATYEQYF TGTGCCAGCAGTTACGGGACAGCGACTTACGAGCAGTACTTC
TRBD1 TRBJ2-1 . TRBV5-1 CASSLEAQQGKSSYNEQFF TGCGCCAGCAGCTTGGAGGCCCAACAGGGGAAGAGCTCCTACAATGAGCAGTTCTTC
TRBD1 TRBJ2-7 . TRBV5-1 CASSKPGQGLYEQYF TGCGCCAGCAGCAAACCGGGACAGGGTCTCTACGAGCAGTACTTC
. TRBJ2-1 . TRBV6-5 CASRGGAGVNNEQFF TGTGCCAGCAGAGGAGGAGCGGGTGTAAACAATGAGCAGTTCTTC
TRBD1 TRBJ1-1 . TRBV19 CASSFRTGFSFF TGTGCCAGTAGTTTCAGGACAGGGTTTTCTTTCTTT
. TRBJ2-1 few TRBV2 CASRSNDNEQFF TGTGCCAGCAGGTCTAATGACAATGAGCAGTTCTTC
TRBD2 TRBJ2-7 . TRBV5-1 CASRGGLAGSYEQYF TGCGCCAGCAGGGGGGGACTAGCGGGCTCCTACGAGCAGTACTTC
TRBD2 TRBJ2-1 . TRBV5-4 CASSLPPSGRGYNEQFF TGTGCCAGCAGCTTGCCCCCTAGCGGGAGAGGCTACAATGAGCAGTTCTTC
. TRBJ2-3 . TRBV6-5 CASTQDGEATDTQYF TGTGCCAGCACCCAGGACGGGGAGGCCACAGATACGCAGTATTTT
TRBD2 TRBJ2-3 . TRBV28 CASSALTSWVLDTQYF TGTGCCAGCAGTGCCCTGACTAGCTGGGTACTAGATACGCAGTATTTT
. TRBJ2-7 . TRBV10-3 CAISLGTGYEQYF TGTGCCATCAGCCTCGGGACTGGCTACGAGCAGTACTTC
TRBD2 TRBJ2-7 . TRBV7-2 CASSLSGGGPIYEQYF TGTGCCAGCAGCTTATCGGGGGGAGGGCCTATCTACGAGCAGTACTTC
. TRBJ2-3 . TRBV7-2 CASSRAGLLTDTQYF TGTGCCAGCAGTCGTGCGGGACTCCTCACAGATACGCAGTATTTT
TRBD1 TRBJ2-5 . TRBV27 CASRTGNGETQYF TGTGCCAGCAGGACAGGGAATGGAGAGACCCAGTACTTC
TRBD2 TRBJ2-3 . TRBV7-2 CASSAPGLERGSTDTQYF TGTGCCAGCAGCGCCCCGGGACTAGAGAGGGGGAGCACAGATACGCAGTATTTT